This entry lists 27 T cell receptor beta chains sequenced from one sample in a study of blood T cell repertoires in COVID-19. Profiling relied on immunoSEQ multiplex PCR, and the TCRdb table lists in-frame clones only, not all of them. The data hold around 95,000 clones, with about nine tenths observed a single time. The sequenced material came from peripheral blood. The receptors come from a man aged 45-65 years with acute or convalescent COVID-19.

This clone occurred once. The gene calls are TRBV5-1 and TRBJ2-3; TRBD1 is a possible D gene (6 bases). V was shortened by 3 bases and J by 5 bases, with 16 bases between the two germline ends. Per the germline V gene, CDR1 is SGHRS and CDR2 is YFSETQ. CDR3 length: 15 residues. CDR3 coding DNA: TGCGCCAGCAGCTCTATTGTTAACAGGGTAGATACGCAGTATTTT. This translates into CASSSIVNRVDTQYF.

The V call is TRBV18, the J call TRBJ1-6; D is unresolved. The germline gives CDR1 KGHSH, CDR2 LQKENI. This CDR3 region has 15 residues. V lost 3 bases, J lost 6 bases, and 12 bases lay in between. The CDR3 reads CASSPGSGFNSPLHF. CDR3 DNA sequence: TGTGCCAGCTCACCCGGATCCGGGTTTAATTCACCCCTCCACTTT. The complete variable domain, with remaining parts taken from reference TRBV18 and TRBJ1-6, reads NAGVMQNPRHLVRRRGQEARLRCSPMKGHSHVYWYRQLPEEGLKFMVYLQKENIIDESGMPKERFSAEFPKEGPSILRIQQVVRGDSAAYFCASSPGSGFNSPLHFGNGTRLTVT.

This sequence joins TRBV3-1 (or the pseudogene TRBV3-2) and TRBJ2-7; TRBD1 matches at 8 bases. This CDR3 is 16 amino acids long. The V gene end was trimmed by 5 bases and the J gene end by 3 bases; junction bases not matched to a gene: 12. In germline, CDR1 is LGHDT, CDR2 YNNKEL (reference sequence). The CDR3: CASSSTGGGALYEQYF. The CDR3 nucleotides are TGTGCCAGCAGCTCCACAGGGGGAGGTGCCCTCTACGAGCAGTACTTC.

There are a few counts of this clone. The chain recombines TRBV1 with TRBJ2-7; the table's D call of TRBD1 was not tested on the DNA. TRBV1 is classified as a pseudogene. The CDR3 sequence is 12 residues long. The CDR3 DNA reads TGCACCAGCAGCCGGGTGGGCTGCGAGCAGTACTTC. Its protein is CTSSRVGCEQYF.

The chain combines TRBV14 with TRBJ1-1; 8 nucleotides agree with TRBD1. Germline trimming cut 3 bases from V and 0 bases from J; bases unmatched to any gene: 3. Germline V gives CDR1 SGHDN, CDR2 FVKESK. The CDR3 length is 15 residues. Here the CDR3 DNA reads TGTGCCAGCAGCCACGGACAGGGCTTGAACACTGAAGCTTTCTTT. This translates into CASSHGQGLNTEAFF.

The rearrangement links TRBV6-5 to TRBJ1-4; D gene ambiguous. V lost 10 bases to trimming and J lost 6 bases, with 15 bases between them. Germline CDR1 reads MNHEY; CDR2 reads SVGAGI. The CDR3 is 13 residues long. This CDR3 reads CATLPGLDEKLFF. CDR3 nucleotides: TGTGCCACCTTACCCGGACTTGATGAAAAACTGTTTTTT.

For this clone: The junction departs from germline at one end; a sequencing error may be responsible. The CDR3 nucleotides are TGTGCCTGGAGTGTTGGGGGGAACAATGAAGCTTTCTTT. This gives the protein CAWSVGGNNEAFF. J is TRBJ1-1 and V is TRBV30; a weak D match, TRBD1 (5 bases). The CDR3 contains 13 residues. The V gene's germline CDR1 is GTSNPN and CDR2 SVGIG (reference sequence). The full variable domain, completed using reference TRBV30 and TRBJ1-1, is SQTIHQWPATLVQPVGSPLSLECTVEGTSNPNLYWYRQAAGRGLQLLFYSVGIGQISSEVPQNLSASRPQDRQFILSSKKLLLSDSGFYLCAWSVGGNNEAFFGQGTRLTVV.

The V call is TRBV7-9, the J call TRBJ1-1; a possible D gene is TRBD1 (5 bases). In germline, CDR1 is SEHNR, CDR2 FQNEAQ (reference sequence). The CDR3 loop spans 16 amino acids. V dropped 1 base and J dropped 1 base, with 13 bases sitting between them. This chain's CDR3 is CASSLGEGTRNTEAFF. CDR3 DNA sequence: TGTGCCAGCAGCTTAGGGGAGGGGACTCGGAACACTGAAGCTTTCTTT.

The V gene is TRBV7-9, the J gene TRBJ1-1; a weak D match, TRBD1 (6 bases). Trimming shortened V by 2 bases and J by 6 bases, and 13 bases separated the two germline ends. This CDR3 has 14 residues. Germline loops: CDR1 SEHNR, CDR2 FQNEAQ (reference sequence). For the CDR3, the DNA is TGTGCCAGCAGCTTAACAGGGAATATGCCTGAAGCTTTCTTT. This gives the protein CASSLTGNMPEAFF. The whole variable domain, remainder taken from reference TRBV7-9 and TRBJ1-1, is DTGVSQNPRHKITKRGQNVTFRCDPISEHNRLYWYRQTLGQGPEFLTYFQNEAQLEKSRLLSDRFSAERPKGSFSTLEIQRTEQGDSAMYLCASSLTGNMPEAFFGQGTRLTVV.

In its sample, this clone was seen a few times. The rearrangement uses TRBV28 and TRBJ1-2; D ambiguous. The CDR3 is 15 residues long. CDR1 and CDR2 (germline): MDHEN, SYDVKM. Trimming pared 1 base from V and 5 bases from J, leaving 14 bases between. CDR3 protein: CASSLLGGELYGYTF. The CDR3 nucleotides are TGTGCCAGCAGTTTATTGGGCGGGGAGCTGTATGGCTACACCTTC.

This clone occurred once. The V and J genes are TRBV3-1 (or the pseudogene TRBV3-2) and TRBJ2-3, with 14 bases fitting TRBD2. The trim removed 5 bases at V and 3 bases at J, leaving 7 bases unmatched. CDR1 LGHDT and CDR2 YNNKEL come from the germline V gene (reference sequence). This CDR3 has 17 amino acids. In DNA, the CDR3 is TGTGCCAGCAGCGGGGGACTAGCGGGAGTAAGGACAGATACGCAGTATTTT. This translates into CASSGGLAGVRTDTQYF.

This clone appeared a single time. In nucleotides, the CDR3 is TGTGCCAGCTCAGCCGGGACAGCATACTCTGGGGCCAACGTCCTGACTTTC. Translation: CASSAGTAYSGANVLTF. The chain links TRBV18 to TRBJ2-6, with 7 bases lining up with TRBD1. The V gene end was trimmed by 5 bases and the J gene end by 0 bases; junction bases not matched to a gene: 7. This CDR3 has 17 amino acids. Germline V gene lookup returns CDR1 KGHSH and CDR2 LQKENI.

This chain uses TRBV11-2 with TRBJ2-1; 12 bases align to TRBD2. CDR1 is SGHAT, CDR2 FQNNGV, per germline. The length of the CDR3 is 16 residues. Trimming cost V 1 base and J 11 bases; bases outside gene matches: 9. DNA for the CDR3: TGTGCCAGCAGCTTAGTTCTAGCGGGAGGGCCCCGGAAGCAGTTCTTC. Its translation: CASSLVLAGGPRKQFF. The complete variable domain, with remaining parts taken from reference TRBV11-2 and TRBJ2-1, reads EAGVAQSPRYKIIEKRQSVAFWCNPISGHATLYWYQQILGQGPKLLIQFQNNGVVDDSQLPKDRFSAERLKGVDSTLKIQPAKLEDSAVYLCASSLVLAGGPRKQFFGPGTRLTVL.

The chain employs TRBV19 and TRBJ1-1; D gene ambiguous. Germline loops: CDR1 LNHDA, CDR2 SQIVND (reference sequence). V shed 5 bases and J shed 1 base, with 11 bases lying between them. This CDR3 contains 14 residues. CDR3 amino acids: CASSWLHPNTEAFF. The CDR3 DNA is TGTGCCAGTAGTTGGTTACACCCGAACACTGAAGCTTTCTTT.

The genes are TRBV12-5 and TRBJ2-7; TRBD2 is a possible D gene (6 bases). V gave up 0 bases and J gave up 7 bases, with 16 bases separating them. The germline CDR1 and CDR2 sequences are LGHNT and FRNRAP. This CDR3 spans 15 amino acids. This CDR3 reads CASGLVLGEDGEQYF. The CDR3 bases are TGTGCTAGTGGTTTGGTATTGGGGGAGGATGGGGAGCAGTACTTC.

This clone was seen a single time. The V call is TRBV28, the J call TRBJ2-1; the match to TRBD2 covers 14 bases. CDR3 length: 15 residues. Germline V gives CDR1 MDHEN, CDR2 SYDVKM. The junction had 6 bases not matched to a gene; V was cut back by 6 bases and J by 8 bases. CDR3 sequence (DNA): TGTGCCAGCAGAATCGGACTAGCGGGAGGATATGAGCAGTTCTTC. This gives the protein CASRIGLAGGYEQFF.

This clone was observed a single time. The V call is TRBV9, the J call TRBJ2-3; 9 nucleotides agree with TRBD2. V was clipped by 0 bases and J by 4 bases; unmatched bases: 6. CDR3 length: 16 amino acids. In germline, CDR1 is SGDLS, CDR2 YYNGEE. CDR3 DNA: TGTGCCAGCAGCGTAGCGGCGGGAGGGCCCGCAGATACGCAGTATTTT. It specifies CASSVAAGGPADTQYF.

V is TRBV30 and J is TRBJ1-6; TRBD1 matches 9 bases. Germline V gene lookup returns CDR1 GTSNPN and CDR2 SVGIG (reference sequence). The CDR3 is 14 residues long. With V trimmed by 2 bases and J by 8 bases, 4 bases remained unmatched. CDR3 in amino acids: CAWSYGTGHSPLHF. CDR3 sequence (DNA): TGTGCCTGGAGTTACGGGACAGGGCATTCACCCCTCCACTTT. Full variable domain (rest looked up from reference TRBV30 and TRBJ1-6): SQTIHQWPATLVQPVGSPLSLECTVEGTSNPNLYWYRQAAGRGLQLLFYSVGIGQISSEVPQNLSASRPQDRQFILSSKKLLLSDSGFYLCAWSYGTGHSPLHFGNGTRLTVT.

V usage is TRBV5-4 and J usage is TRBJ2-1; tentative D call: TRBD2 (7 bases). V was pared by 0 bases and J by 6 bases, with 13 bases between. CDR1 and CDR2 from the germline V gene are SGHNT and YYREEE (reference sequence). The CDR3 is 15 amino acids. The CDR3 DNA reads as TGTGCCAGCAGCTTGGGAGGGGGGGGCGGCAATGAGCAGTTCTTC. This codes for CASSLGGGGGNEQFF.

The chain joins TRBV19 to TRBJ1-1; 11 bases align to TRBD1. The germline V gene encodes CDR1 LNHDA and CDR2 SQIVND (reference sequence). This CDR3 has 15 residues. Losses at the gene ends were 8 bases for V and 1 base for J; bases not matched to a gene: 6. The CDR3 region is CASSDRGQGNTEAFF. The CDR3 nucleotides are TGTGCCAGTTCGGACAGGGGGCAAGGGAACACTGAAGCTTTCTTT.

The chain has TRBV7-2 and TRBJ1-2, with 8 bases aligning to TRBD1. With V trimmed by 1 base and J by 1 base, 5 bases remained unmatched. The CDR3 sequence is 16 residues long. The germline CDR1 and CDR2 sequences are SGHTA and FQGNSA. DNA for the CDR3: TGTGCCAGCAGCTTAGGCGGGACAGGCGTTAACTATGGCTACACCTTC. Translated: CASSLGGTGVNYGYTF.

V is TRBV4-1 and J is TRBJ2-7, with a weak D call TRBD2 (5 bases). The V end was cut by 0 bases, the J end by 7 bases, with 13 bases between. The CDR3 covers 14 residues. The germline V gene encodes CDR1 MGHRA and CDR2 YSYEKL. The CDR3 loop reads CASSQDGRAGEQYF. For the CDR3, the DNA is TGCGCCAGCAGCCAAGATGGGCGGGCGGGTGAGCAGTACTTC.

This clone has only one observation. The CDR3 loop is CASSESRLRGELFF. In DNA form, the CDR3 reads TGCGCCAGCAGTGAGTCGAGACTACGGGGGGAGCTGTTTTTT. V is TRBV10-2 and J is TRBJ2-2; tentatively, D is TRBD2 (5 bases). This CDR3 spans 14 amino acids. Trimming removed 0 bases at V and 8 bases at J, with 10 bases between. Germline V CDR1 and CDR2: WSHSY, SAAADI.

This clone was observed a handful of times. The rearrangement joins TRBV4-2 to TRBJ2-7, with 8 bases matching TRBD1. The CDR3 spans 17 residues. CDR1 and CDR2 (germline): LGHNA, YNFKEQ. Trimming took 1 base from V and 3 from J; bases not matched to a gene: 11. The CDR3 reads CASSQAATGQGLYEQYF. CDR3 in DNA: TGTGCCAGCAGCCAAGCCGCCACCGGACAGGGACTCTACGAGCAGTACTTC.

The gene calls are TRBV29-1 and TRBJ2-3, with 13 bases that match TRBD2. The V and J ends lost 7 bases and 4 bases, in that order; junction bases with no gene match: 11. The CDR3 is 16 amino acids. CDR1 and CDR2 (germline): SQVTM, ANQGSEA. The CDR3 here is CSGRLAGGGVADTQYF. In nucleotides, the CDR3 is TGCAGCGGGCGACTAGCGGGAGGTGGTGTCGCAGATACGCAGTATTTT.

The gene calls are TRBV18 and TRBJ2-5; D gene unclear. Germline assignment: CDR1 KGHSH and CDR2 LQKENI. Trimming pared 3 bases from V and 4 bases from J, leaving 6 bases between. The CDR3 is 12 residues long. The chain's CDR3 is CASSPRGETQYF. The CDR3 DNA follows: TGTGCCAGCTCACCCCGAGGAGAGACCCAGTACTTC.

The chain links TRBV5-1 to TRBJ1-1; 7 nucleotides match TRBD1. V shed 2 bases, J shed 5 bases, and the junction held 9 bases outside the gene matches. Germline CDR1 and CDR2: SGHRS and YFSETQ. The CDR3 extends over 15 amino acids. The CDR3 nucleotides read TGCGCCAGCAGCTTTAACAGGGGTGTAACAACTGAAGCTTTCTTT. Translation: CASSFNRGVTTEAFF.